The 22 T cell receptor beta chains below were found in one sample sequenced in a study of Graves' ophthalmopathy and Graves' hyperthyroidism. RNA transcripts provided the template for amplifying TCR beta CDR3 regions. First-round RT-PCR relied on HTBI primers, and a second-round multiplex PCR came next. TCRdb reanalysed the multiplex PCR reads using MiXCR and keeps one entry per CDR3 protein. The data show about 380,000 distinct CDR3 sequences, 15% seen once. The specimen was peripheral blood. All receptors come from a young woman with stable Graves' hyperthyroidism.

V gene TRBV18 combines with J gene TRBJ2-7; D possibly uses TRBD1 or TRBD2 (5 bases each). CDR1 is KGHSH and CDR2 is LQKENI in the germline V gene. This CDR3 has 14 amino acids. V was cut by 4 bases and J by 6 bases, with 16 bases left in between. The CDR3 region is CASSQSGTGGEQYF. CDR3 DNA sequence: TGTGCCAGCTCACAATCCGGGACCGGCGGCGAGCAGTACTTC.

This clonotype was counted at least ten times. V gene TRBV11-3 combines with J gene TRBJ1-2; the D gene is possibly TRBD1 (6 bases). Germline V gives CDR1 SGHNT, CDR2 YENEEA. The V and J ends lost 5 bases and 6 bases respectively, with 13 bases between them. CDR3 length: 13 residues. The CDR3 protein is CASSPRAGDGYTF. The CDR3 DNA reads TGTGCCAGCAGCCCCCGTGCAGGGGATGGCTACACCTTC.

The V call is TRBV4-1, the J call TRBJ1-3; TRBD1 is a possible D gene (5 bases). CDR3 length: 15 amino acids. The V and J ends lost 6 bases and 3 bases respectively, with 15 bases between them. Germline CDR1 and CDR2: MGHRA and YSYEKL. The CDR3 DNA follows: TGCGCCAGCAGGCCCCCGGGGCCTATTGGAAACACCATATATTTT. This translates into CASRPPGPIGNTIYF.

This clonotype has at least ten counts. V and J are TRBV11-2 and TRBJ2-5, with a tentative D call TRBD1 (6 bases). The CDR3 consists of 15 residues. Germline V gives CDR1 SGHAT, CDR2 FQNNGV. V was shortened by 3 bases and J by 2 bases, with 13 bases between the two germline ends. DNA for the CDR3: TGTGCCAGCAGCTTTATTTGGGGGCCTCAAGAGACCCAGTACTTC. Residues: CASSFIWGPQETQYF.

This clonotype was seen repeatedly, ten times or more. J is TRBJ1-1 and V is TRBV19; D ambiguous. Germline loops: CDR1 LNHDA, CDR2 SQIVND (reference sequence). The length of the CDR3 is 18 residues. With 5 bases removed from V and 8 bases from J, the gap between germline ends came to 30 bases. CDR3: CASSRIHRGNLIPPEAFF. CDR3 nucleotide sequence: TGTGCCAGTAGTCGAATCCACCGGGGAAATCTAATCCCGCCCGAAGCTTTCTTT. Looking up the rest from reference TRBV19 and TRBJ1-1 gives the full variable domain: DGGITQSPKYLFRKEGQNVTLSCEQNLNHDAMYWYRQDPGQGLRLIYYSQIVNDFQKGDIAEGYSVSREKKESFPLTVTSAQKNPTAFYLCASSRIHRGNLIPPEAFFGQGTRLTVV.

This clonotype was detected many times. V is TRBV6-5 and J is TRBJ1-2; the D is unclear. The ends were cut back, 6 bases at V and 6 bases at J, with 8 bases in the middle. The CDR3 loop spans 11 amino acids. The germline V gene has CDR1 MNHEY and CDR2 SVGAGI. This chain's CDR3 is CASSPGHGYTF. The CDR3 DNA follows: TGTGCCAGCAGCCCTGGTCATGGCTACACCTTC.

The J gene is TRBJ1-1, the V gene TRBV12-5; no definite D call. The V gene's germline CDR1 is LGHNT and CDR2 FRNRAP. CDR3 length: 15 residues. The germline V and J ends were trimmed by 5 bases and 0 bases, with 13 bases remaining between them. This CDR3 is CASGIPGRLNTEAFF. DNA for the CDR3: TGTGCTAGTGGTATACCAGGACGCCTGAACACTGAAGCTTTCTTT.

This clonotype was counted at least ten times. The gene calls are TRBV6-5 and TRBJ2-7, with a possible D match to TRBD1 (6 bases). This CDR3 spans 12 amino acids. CDR1 is MNHEY, CDR2 SVGAGI, per germline. Trimming left V 8 bases short and J 0 bases short, with 8 bases between. CDR3 coding DNA: TGTGCCAGCGGGGACACCTCCTACGAGCAGTACTTC. This gives the protein CASGDTSYEQYF.

This clonotype was observed at least ten times. The chain employs TRBV5-1 and TRBJ1-1; weak D call: TRBD1 (5 bases). V was pared by 1 base and J by 3 bases, with 13 bases between. The germline V gene encodes CDR1 SGHRS and CDR2 YFSETQ. The CDR3 loop spans 15 amino acids. The CDR3 here is CASSLNGPGDTEAFF. CDR3 bases: TGCGCCAGCAGCTTGAACGGCCCGGGGGACACTGAAGCTTTCTTT. Using reference TRBV5-1 and TRBJ1-1 for the parts outside the CDR3, the full variable domain is KAGVTQTPRYLIKTRGQQVTLSCSPISGHRSVSWYQQTPGQGLQFLFEYFSETQRNKGNFPGRFSGRQFSNSRSEMNVSTLELGDSALYLCASSLNGPGDTEAFFGQGTRLTVV.

Ten or more counts support this clonotype. CDR3: CASSLVIAEETQYF. DNA of the CDR3: TGTGCCAGCAGCTTAGTAATAGCAGAAGAGACCCAGTACTTC. V is TRBV7-2 and J is TRBJ2-5, with unresolved D. This CDR3 is built from 14 residues. The germline V gene has CDR1 SGHTA and CDR2 FQGNSA. Trimming stripped 1 base from V and 3 bases from J, with 9 bases between.

The chain carries TRBV9 and TRBJ2-2, with 11 bases matching TRBD2. J lost 4 bases, V lost 4 bases, and 9 bases had no gene match. Germline values: CDR1 SGDLS, CDR2 YYNGEE. The CDR3 loop spans 17 amino acids. The CDR3 DNA reads TGTGCCAGCAGCCCCGGACTAGCGGGTCCTGTCACCGGGGAGCTGTTTTTT. This codes for CASSPGLAGPVTGELFF.

The sample holds a few counts of this clonotype. This chain connects TRBV5-8 to TRBJ2-7; D ambiguous. The CDR3 extends over 15 amino acids. V gave up 2 bases and J gave up 2 bases, with 14 bases separating them. Germline CDR1 SGHTS, CDR2 YDEGEE. CDR3 in DNA: TGTGCCAGCAGCTTCGTACGCCTCACCACCTACGAGCAGTACTTC. It translates to CASSFVRLTTYEQYF. Using reference TRBV5-8 and TRBJ2-7 for the parts outside the CDR3, the full variable domain is EAGVTQSPTHLIKTRGQQATLRCSPISGHTSVYWYQQALGLGLQFLLWYDEGEERNRGNFPPRFSGRQFPNYSSELNVNALELEDSALYLCASSFVRLTTYEQYFGPGTRLTVT.

This clonotype was seen repeatedly, ten times or more. This chain links TRBV5-1 with TRBJ2-7; D uncertain. There are 14 residues in the CDR3. The ends were cut back, 4 bases at V and 0 bases at J, with 11 bases in the middle. Germline lookup yields CDR1 SGHRS and CDR2 YFSETQ. The CDR3 reads CASSRPPSSYEQYF. The CDR3 DNA is TGCGCCAGCAGCCGACCGCCCAGCTCCTACGAGCAGTACTTC. The variable domain in full, completed from reference TRBV5-1 and TRBJ2-7, reads KAGVTQTPRYLIKTRGQQVTLSCSPISGHRSVSWYQQTPGQGLQFLFEYFSETQRNKGNFPGRFSGRQFSNSRSEMNVSTLELGDSALYLCASSRPPSSYEQYFGPGTRLTVT.

This clonotype was detected ten times or more. The chain carries TRBV6-1 and TRBJ1-2; 9 bases fit TRBD1. Germline V gives CDR1 MNHNS, CDR2 SASEGT. V lost 6 bases to trimming and J lost 4 bases; unmatched junction nucleotides: 9. CDR3 length: 15 residues. The CDR3 protein is CASSSPGTGFYGYTF. The CDR3 nucleotides read TGTGCCAGCAGCTCTCCCGGGACAGGGTTCTATGGCTACACCTTC.

Ten or more counts support this clonotype. J is TRBJ2-5 and V is TRBV27; 7 nucleotides line up with TRBD1. Germline CDR1 reads MNHEY; CDR2 reads SMNVEV (reference sequence). The junction had 10 bases not matched to a gene; V was cut back by 6 bases and J by 3 bases. This CDR3 spans 15 amino acids. CDR3 residues: CASRRLGTEKETQYF. CDR3 in DNA: TGTGCCAGCAGGCGACTGGGGACAGAGAAAGAGACCCAGTACTTC.

In this sample, this clonotype turned up many times. The rearrangement uses TRBV12-3 or TRBV12-4 and TRBJ1-1, with 7 bases fitting TRBD1. J gave up 0 bases and V 3 bases, and 1 base lay outside the gene matches. The CDR3 length is 14 residues. The CDR3 DNA follows: TGTGCCAGCAGTTTCACAGGGGTGAACACTGAAGCTTTCTTT. It specifies CASSFTGVNTEAFF.

This clonotype showed up many times. The V call is TRBV2, the J call TRBJ2-7, with 8 bases aligning to TRBD2. Germline V CDR1 and CDR2: SNHLY, FYNNEI. J was trimmed by 3 bases and V by 3 bases; bases with no gene match: 4. The CDR3 loop spans 14 amino acids. This CDR3 reads CASSDQSGGYEQYF. As DNA, the CDR3 is TGTGCCAGCAGTGACCAGAGCGGGGGCTACGAGCAGTACTTC.

This clonotype was counted at least ten times. This chain connects TRBV5-6 to TRBJ2-2; tentative D call: TRBD2 (6 bases). V gave up 2 bases and J gave up 1 base, with 15 bases separating them. The germline V gene has CDR1 SGHDT and CDR2 YYEEEE. CDR3 length equals 17 residues. For the CDR3, the DNA is TGTGCCAGCAGCTTACTCCGATGGGACTTGAACACCGGGGAGCTGTTTTTT. This translates into CASSLLRWDLNTGELFF. Full variable domain (remainder filled in from reference TRBV5-6 and TRBJ2-2): DAGVTQSPTHLIKTRGQQVTLRCSPKSGHDTVSWYQQALGQGPQFIFQYYEEEERQRGNFPDRFSGHQFPNYSSELNVNALLLGDSALYLCASSLLRWDLNTGELFFGEGSRLTVL.

This clonotype came up many times. V and J are TRBV6-1 and TRBJ2-7; D is perhaps TRBD1 or TRBD2 (5 bases each). V was pared by 8 bases and J by 2 bases, with 13 bases between. The CDR3 is made up of 13 amino acids. Germline CDR1 and CDR2: MNHNS and SASEGT. CDR3 region: CASAWDPAYEQYF. The CDR3 coding sequence is TGTGCCAGCGCGTGGGACCCAGCCTACGAGCAGTACTTC.

This clonotype was counted only a few times. The chain joins TRBV4-2 to TRBJ1-6; 9 bases line up with TRBD1. Germline V gene lookup returns CDR1 LGHNA and CDR2 YNFKEQ. The V gene end was trimmed by 0 bases and the J gene end by 4 bases; junction bases not matched to a gene: 1. This CDR3 comprises 16 residues. In DNA, the CDR3 is TGTGCCAGCAGCCAAGAACAGGGGGCTTATAATTCACCCCTCCACTTT. Translating gives CASSQEQGAYNSPLHF.

Ten or more counts support this clonotype. V usage is TRBV6-5 and J usage is TRBJ1-1; D unclear. The CDR3 is 14 amino acids. CDR1 is MNHEY, CDR2 SVGAGI, per germline. Deletions cut 4 bases from V and 1 base from J, with 10 bases between. This CDR3 reads CASSWDDTNTEAFF. In DNA, the CDR3 is TGTGCCAGCAGTTGGGATGACACGAACACTGAAGCTTTCTTT.

Ten or more counts support this clonotype. This chain links TRBV6-2 or TRBV6-3 with TRBJ1-1; D perhaps matches TRBD1 (5 bases). The CDR3 is 18 residues long. V lost 2 bases and J 0 bases, leaving 19 bases between the germline ends. The germline V gene encodes CDR1 MNHEY and CDR2 SVGEGT. CDR3: CASSYGGFRIQMNTEAFF. The CDR3 nucleotides are TGTGCCAGCAGTTACGGGGGGTTTCGGATCCAGATGAACACTGAAGCTTTCTTT.